The 10 T cell receptor beta chains in this list originate from one sample, sequenced in a study of T cell repertoires in cytomegalovirus infection. Their recognized antigens are unknown. TCRdb itself ran the reads through MiXCR, one entry per CDR3 protein. The table records tens of thousands of distinct CDR3 sequences, less than 30% of them present only once. The sequencing here drew on CD8+ T cells from cultured PBMCs, taken from culture after CMV antigen stimulation. All receptors come from a human donor in good health (CMV status not recorded). Some clones in this sample may be carry-over from other donors' samples.

At least ten counts were recorded for this clonotype. The V call is TRBV19, the J call TRBJ1-3, with D perhaps matching TRBD1 (6 bases). The CDR3 sequence is 14 residues long. CDR1 is LNHDA, CDR2 SQIVND, per germline (reference sequence). The ends were cut back, 10 bases at V and 2 bases at J, with 15 bases in the middle. CDR3 region: CATWDTGAGNTIYF. DNA of the CDR3: TGTGCCACGTGGGACACCGGAGCTGGAAACACCATATATTTT.

This clonotype was observed many times. The V and J genes are TRBV27 and TRBJ1-5; 7 positions match TRBD1. Germline assignment: CDR1 MNHEY and CDR2 SMNVEV (reference sequence). V lost 5 bases and J lost 7; bases outside the gene matches: 8. The CDR3 runs 14 residues. The CDR3 DNA is TGTGCCAGCAGTAGAACAGGGGTTGGGCAGCCCCAGCATTTT. This codes for CASSRTGVGQPQHF.

This clonotype was picked up a small number of times. The chain has TRBV7-9 and TRBJ2-7; 10 nucleotides align to TRBD1. Losses at the gene ends were 4 bases for V and 2 bases for J; bases not matched to a gene: 11. Germline V gives CDR1 SEHNR, CDR2 FQNEAQ (reference sequence). This CDR3 region has 17 residues. The CDR3 DNA reads as TGTGCCAGCAGCTCTATTACGGGGGGGACAGGGGCCTACGAGCAGTACTTC. It translates to CASSSITGGTGAYEQYF. Full variable domain (missing parts from reference TRBV7-9 and TRBJ2-7): DTGVSQNPRHKITKRGQNVTFRCDPISEHNRLYWYRQTLGQGPEFLTYFQNEAQLEKSRLLSDRFSAERPKGSFSTLEIQRTEQGDSAMYLCASSSITGGTGAYEQYFGPGTRLTVT.

V and J are TRBV11-2 and TRBJ2-1, with a tentative D call TRBD2 (5 bases). The CDR3 runs to 17 residues. Trimming removed 3 bases from V and 4 bases from J, with 19 bases in between. Looked up from germline, CDR1 is SGHAT and CDR2 is FQNNGV. CDR3 sequence: CASSLDLRKEAYNEQFF. In DNA form, the CDR3 reads TGTGCCAGCAGCTTGGACTTGAGGAAAGAAGCGTACAATGAGCAGTTCTTC.

This chain connects TRBV7-6 to TRBJ1-5; the D is unclear. This CDR3 spans 14 amino acids. CDR1 is SGHVS and CDR2 is FNYEAQ in the germline V gene. Deletions cut 5 bases from V and 7 bases from J, with 15 bases between. The CDR3, as DNA: TGTGCCAGCAGCGCCCGGCCGACCGGGCAGCCCCAGCATTTT. This translates into CASSARPTGQPQHF.

This chain connects TRBV7-4 to TRBJ1-5, with 10 bases fitting TRBD1. The CDR3 covers 15 residues. V lost 1 base and J lost 6; bases outside the gene matches: 3. Germline CDR1 is SGHVT and CDR2 is SQSDAQ. The DNA of the CDR3 is TGTGCCAGCAGCTTAGGACAGGGGGCAAGTCAGCCCCAGCATTTT. Protein: CASSLGQGASQPQHF.

V gene TRBV20-1 combines with J gene TRBJ2-7; no firm D call. CDR1 and CDR2 (germline): DFQATT, SNEGSKA (reference sequence). The V end was cut by 0 bases, the J end by 3 bases, with 6 bases between. The CDR3 extends over 12 amino acids. CDR3 protein: CSARDPDYEQYF. In DNA, the CDR3 is TGCAGTGCTAGAGATCCGGACTACGAGCAGTACTTC.

This clonotype was seen more than once but under ten times. The chain has TRBV4-3 and TRBJ2-3; 11 bases match TRBD2. The germline gives CDR1 LGHNA, CDR2 YSLEER. Losses at the gene ends were 4 bases for V and 6 bases for J; bases not matched to a gene: 6. The CDR3 has 15 amino acids. The DNA for the CDR3 is TGCGCCAGCAGCCCGACTAGCGGGATGAGGGATACGCAGTATTTT. The encoded protein is CASSPTSGMRDTQYF.

This clonotype was counted between two and nine times. The chain couples TRBV29-1 to TRBJ2-7; 8 nucleotides match TRBD2. Trimming removed 8 bases from V and 4 bases from J; junction bases left unmatched: 10. This CDR3 spans 13 amino acids. CDR1 SQVTM and CDR2 ANQGSEA come from the germline V gene. CDR3 amino acids: CSTSGGTTYEQYF. CDR3 DNA sequence: TGCAGCACCTCGGGGGGGACGACTTACGAGCAGTACTTC.

This clonotype was seen more than once but under ten times. V and J are TRBV7-6 and TRBJ1-2; TRBD1 agrees at 9 bases. Germline CDR1 is SGHVS and CDR2 is FNYEAQ. V lost 2 bases, J lost 4 bases, and 11 bases stayed unmatched. CDR3 length: 17 residues. CDR3 nucleotide sequence: TGTGCCAGCAGCTTACCTTCTACAGGGGGCGAAGGCTATGGCTACACCTTC. This encodes CASSLPSTGGEGYGYTF.